The 3 T cell receptor beta chains given below trace back to one sample, sequenced in a study of T cell responses to AZD1222 COVID-19 vaccine (dated by TCRdb to the early 2020s). Library creation used the immunoSEQ multiplex PCR assay. TCRdb's version of the immuneACCESS table is confined to in-frame rearrangements and falls short of the full clone set. An unresolved V gene accounts for under half of the shortfall where checked; the remainder is of unknown origin. Present in this sample are about 100,000 clones, roughly nine tenths of which were seen just once. 1.8% of the sample is taken by the ten largest. The intended sense of this specimen's time point label: baseline before first vaccination. The specimen was peripheral blood, collected on day 0 of AZD1222 vaccination. All receptors derive from an adult in good health.

This clone was recorded at least ten times. The rearrangement uses TRBV5-4 and TRBJ2-2, with 7 positions matching TRBD1. V lost 2 bases to trimming and J lost 3 bases; unmatched junction nucleotides: 1. Germline values: CDR1 SGHNT, CDR2 YYREEE (reference sequence). The CDR3 runs to 14 residues. CDR3 DNA: TGTGCCAGCAGCTTAGGACAGGACACCGGGGAGCTGTTTTTT. This sequence encodes CASSLGQDTGELFF.

The chain recombines TRBV6-6 with TRBJ1-2, with TRBD1 matching over 9 bases. V lost 4 bases and J lost 6; bases outside the gene matches: 9. Germline CDR1 reads MNHNY; CDR2 reads SVGAGI (reference sequence). The CDR3 runs 15 residues. The CDR3 is CASSSPGQGVDGYTF. CDR3 nucleotide sequence: TGTGCCAGCAGTTCTCCGGGACAGGGAGTGGATGGCTACACCTTC.

This chain uses TRBV7-6 with TRBJ2-5; maybe TRBD2 (5 bases). The CDR3 totals 16 residues. Trimming shortened V by 1 base and J by 5 bases, and 17 bases separated the two germline ends. Germline V gives CDR1 SGHVS, CDR2 FNYEAQ. This CDR3 reads CASSLGGGGSGETQYF. The CDR3 nucleotides read TGTGCCAGCAGCTTAGGAGGAGGAGGCTCCGGGGAGACCCAGTACTTC.